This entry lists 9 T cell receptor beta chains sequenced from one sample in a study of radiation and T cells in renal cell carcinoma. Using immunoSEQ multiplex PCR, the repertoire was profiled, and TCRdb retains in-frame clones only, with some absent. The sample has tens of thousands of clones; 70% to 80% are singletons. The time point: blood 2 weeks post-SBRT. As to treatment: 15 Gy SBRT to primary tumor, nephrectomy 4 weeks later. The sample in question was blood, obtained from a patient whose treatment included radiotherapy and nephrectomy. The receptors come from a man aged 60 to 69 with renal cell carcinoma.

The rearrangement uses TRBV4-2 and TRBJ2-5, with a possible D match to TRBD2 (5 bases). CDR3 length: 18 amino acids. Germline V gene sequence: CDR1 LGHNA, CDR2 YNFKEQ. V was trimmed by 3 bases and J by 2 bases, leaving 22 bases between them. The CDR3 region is CASSQILEGWATQETQYF. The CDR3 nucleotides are TGTGCCAGCAGCCAGATCCTAGAGGGTTGGGCCACTCAAGAGACCCAGTACTTC.

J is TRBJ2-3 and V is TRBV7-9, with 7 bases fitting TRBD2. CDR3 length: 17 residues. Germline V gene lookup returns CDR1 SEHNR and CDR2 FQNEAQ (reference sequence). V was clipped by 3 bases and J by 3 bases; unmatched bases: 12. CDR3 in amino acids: CASSFLRGAGRTDTQYF. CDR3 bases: TGTGCCAGCAGCTTTTTGAGAGGGGCCGGGAGGACAGATACGCAGTATTTT.

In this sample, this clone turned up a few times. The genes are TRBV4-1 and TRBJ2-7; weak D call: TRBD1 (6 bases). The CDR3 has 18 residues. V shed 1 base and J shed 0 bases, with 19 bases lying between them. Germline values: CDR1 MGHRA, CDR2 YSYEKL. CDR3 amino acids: CASSQAAIFDRTSYEQYF. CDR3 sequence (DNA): TGCGCCAGCAGCCAAGCAGCAATATTCGACAGGACCTCCTACGAGCAGTACTTC.

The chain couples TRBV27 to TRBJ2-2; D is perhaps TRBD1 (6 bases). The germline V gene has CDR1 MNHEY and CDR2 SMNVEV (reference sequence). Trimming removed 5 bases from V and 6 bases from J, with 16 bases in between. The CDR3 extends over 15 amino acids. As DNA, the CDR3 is TGTGCCAGCAGTGGTGCAGGGGTAAAGGCCGGGGAGCTGTTTTTT. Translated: CASSGAGVKAGELFF.

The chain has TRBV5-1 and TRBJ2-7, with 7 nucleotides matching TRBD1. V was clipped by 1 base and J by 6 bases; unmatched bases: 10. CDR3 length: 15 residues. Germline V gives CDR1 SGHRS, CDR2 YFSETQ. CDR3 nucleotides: TGCGCCAGCAGCTTGCGGAAGGGGGCCCTTCTCGAGCAGTACGTC. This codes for CASSLRKGALLEQYV.

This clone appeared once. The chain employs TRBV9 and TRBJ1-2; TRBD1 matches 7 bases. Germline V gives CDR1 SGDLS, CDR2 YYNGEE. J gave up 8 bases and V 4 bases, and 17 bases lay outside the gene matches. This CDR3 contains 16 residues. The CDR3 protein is CASSTSIRGQSHGYTF. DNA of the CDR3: TGTGCCAGCAGCACTTCAATTCGGGGACAGTCTCACGGCTACACCTTC. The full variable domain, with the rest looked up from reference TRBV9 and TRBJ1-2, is DSGVTQTPKHLITATGQRVTLRCSPRSGDLSVYWYQQSLDQGLQFLIQYYNGEERAKGNILERFSAQQFPDLHSELNLSSLELGDSALYFCASSTSIRGQSHGYTFGSGTRLTVV.

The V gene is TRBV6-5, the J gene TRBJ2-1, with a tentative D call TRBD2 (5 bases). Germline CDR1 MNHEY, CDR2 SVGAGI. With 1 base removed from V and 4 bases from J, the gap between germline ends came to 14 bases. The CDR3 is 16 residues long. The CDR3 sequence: CASSYFGGSIYNEQFF. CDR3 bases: TGTGCCAGCAGTTACTTCGGTGGGAGTATTTACAATGAGCAGTTCTTC.

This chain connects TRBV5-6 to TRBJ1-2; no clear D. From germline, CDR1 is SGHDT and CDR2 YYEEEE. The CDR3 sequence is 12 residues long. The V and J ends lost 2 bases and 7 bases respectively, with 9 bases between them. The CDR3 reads CASSFRLAGYTF. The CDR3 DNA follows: TGTGCCAGCAGCTTCAGATTGGCTGGCTACACCTTC. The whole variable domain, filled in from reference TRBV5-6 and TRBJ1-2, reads DAGVTQSPTHLIKTRGQQVTLRCSPKSGHDTVSWYQQALGQGPQFIFQYYEEEERQRGNFPDRFSGHQFPNYSSELNVNALLLGDSALYLCASSFRLAGYTFGSGTRLTVV.

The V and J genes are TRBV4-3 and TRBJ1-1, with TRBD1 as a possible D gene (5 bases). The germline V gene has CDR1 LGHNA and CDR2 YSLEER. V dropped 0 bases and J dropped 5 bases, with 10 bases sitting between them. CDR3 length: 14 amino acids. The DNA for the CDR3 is TGCGCCAGCAGCCAAGAAGCAGGGCGGACTGAAGCTTTCTTT. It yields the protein CASSQEAGRTEAFF.